This T cell receptor beta chain was obtained from a study of blood T cells in healthy people across ages. V was pared by 6 bases and J by 7 bases, with 16 bases between. This CDR3 is 15 amino acids long. PCR was performed a second time for 7 to 11 cycles using a sample-barcoded 5' primer and a J-beta primer mix. MiXCR, applied by TCRdb to the 5' RACE reads, yields one record per CDR3 protein. The sample includes roughly 700,000 distinct CDR3 sequences, around 45% of them seen just once. The rearrangement uses TRBV12-3 or TRBV12-4 and TRBJ1-6; D ambiguous. The clonotype originates from a woman aged 60 to 75 in good health. Sequencing input: blood. In DNA form, the CDR3 reads TGTGCCAGCAGATCTTCGGACGGACGGAATTCACCCCTCCACTTT. This translates into CASRSSDGRNSPLHF.